This entry lists 22 T cell receptor beta chains sequenced from one sample in a study of blood T cell repertoires in COVID-19. The protocol was immunoSEQ multiplex PCR, while the TCRdb copy is restricted to in-frame clones and leaves out a portion. The data show 200,000 to 300,000 clones, around nine tenths seen once. Sample: peripheral blood. The receptors stem from a woman aged 60-75 years with COVID-19, enrolled during active disease.

The V call is TRBV9, the J call TRBJ1-2; D not resolved. Germline values: CDR1 SGDLS, CDR2 YYNGEE. This CDR3 contains 15 residues. Trimming stripped 0 bases from V and 4 bases from J, with 13 bases between. The CDR3 loop is CASSVGREAVYGYTF. The DNA of the CDR3 is TGTGCCAGCAGCGTAGGGAGGGAGGCTGTCTATGGCTACACCTTC.

Comments on this clone: This same CDR3 is encoded by further DNA sequences in the sample. V usage is TRBV6-5 and J usage is TRBJ1-1; D perhaps matches TRBD1 (5 bases). The V gene's germline CDR1 is MNHEY and CDR2 SVGAGI. Trimming removed 0 bases from V and 3 bases from J, with 11 bases in between. This CDR3 comprises 15 residues. The CDR3 is CASSYSRRRDTEAFF. DNA for the CDR3: TGTGCCAGCAGTTACTCGAGACGCAGGGACACTGAAGCTTTCTTT.

The rearrangement uses TRBV3-1 (or the pseudogene TRBV3-2) and TRBJ2-3; TRBD2 aligns across 7 bases. The CDR3 is made up of 16 amino acids. Germline V lookup: CDR1 LGHDT, CDR2 YNNKEL (reference sequence). J lost 4 bases, V lost 3 bases, and 10 bases had no gene match. CDR3 residues: CASSQGGVGTADTQYF. CDR3 coding DNA: TGTGCCAGCAGCCAGGGGGGGGTCGGCACTGCAGATACGCAGTATTTT.

This rearrangement joins TRBV16 to TRBJ1-4, with D possibly TRBD1 on 5 matching bases. The germline CDR1 and CDR2 sequences are KGHSY and FQNENV. V shed 5 bases and J shed 8 bases, with 18 bases lying between them. The CDR3 is 15 residues long. CDR3 residues: CASSGWDSLREKLFF. For the CDR3, the DNA is TGTGCCAGCAGCGGCTGGGACTCCCTGAGGGAAAAACTGTTTTTT.

The genes are TRBV6-5 and TRBJ1-5, with D unresolved. Germline V CDR1 and CDR2: MNHEY, SVGAGI. There are 15 residues in the CDR3. Trimming removed 6 bases from V and 0 bases from J, with 12 bases in between. The CDR3: CASSPQPYSNQPQHF. The CDR3 region has the DNA TGTGCCAGCAGCCCACAGCCATATAGCAATCAGCCCCAGCATTTT.

This chain links TRBV28 with TRBJ2-5; TRBD1 is a possible D gene (5 bases). CDR3 length: 15 amino acids. V was shortened by 8 bases and J by 5 bases, with 21 bases between the two germline ends. Germline V gene lookup returns CDR1 MDHEN and CDR2 SYDVKM. CDR3 bases: TGTGCCAGCGGGGCCCAGGATCCCACCCAGGAGACCCAGTACTTC. Translated, it gives CASGAQDPTQETQYF.

The chain is built from TRBV12-5 and TRBJ1-1; D call uncertain. With 3 bases removed from V and 2 bases from J, the gap between germline ends came to 13 bases. Germline lookup yields CDR1 LGHNT and CDR2 FRNRAP. The CDR3 runs 15 residues. CDR3 sequence reads: CASGFPRDTNTEAFF. The CDR3 bases are TGTGCTAGTGGTTTCCCCCGAGACACCAACACTGAAGCTTTCTTT.

The chain uses TRBV7-3 and TRBJ2-1; possible D gene TRBD2, 6 bases. V was pared by 2 bases and J by 6 bases, with 14 bases between. CDR3 size: 15 residues. From germline, CDR1 is SGHTA and CDR2 FQGTGA. The CDR3 bases are TGTGCCAGCAGCTTATTGCGGGTTAGCGGCAATGAGCAGTTCTTC. Amino acids: CASSLLRVSGNEQFF.

The genes are TRBV5-4 and TRBJ2-5, with D possibly TRBD2 on 5 matching bases. The CDR3 extends over 15 amino acids. Trimming took 4 bases from V and 4 from J, leaving 17 bases between them. Per germline, CDR1 SGHNT and CDR2 YYREEE (reference sequence). CDR3 amino acids: CASSVGERQVETQYF. The DNA of the CDR3 is TGTGCCAGCAGCGTTGGCGAGCGGCAGGTAGAGACCCAGTACTTC.

The chain employs TRBV20-1 and TRBJ1-6; 9 bases agree with TRBD1. CDR3 length equals 16 residues. CDR1 is DFQATT, CDR2 SNEGSKA, per germline (reference sequence). J lost 7 bases, V lost 3 bases, and 10 bases had no gene match. The CDR3 region is CSASARTGVGNSPLHF. CDR3 sequence (DNA): TGCAGTGCTAGTGCCCGGACAGGGGTGGGAAATTCACCCCTCCACTTT.

This chain links TRBV5-1 with TRBJ2-3; no reliable D call. V gave up 0 bases and J gave up 0 bases, with 11 bases separating them. This CDR3 region has 16 residues. The V gene's germline CDR1 is SGHRS and CDR2 YFSETQ. The CDR3 here is CASSLGQGSSTDTQYF. The CDR3 DNA sequence: TGCGCCAGCAGCTTGGGACAAGGCAGTAGCACAGATACGCAGTATTTT. The whole variable domain, remainder taken from reference TRBV5-1 and TRBJ2-3, is KAGVTQTPRYLIKTRGQQVTLSCSPISGHRSVSWYQQTPGQGLQFLFEYFSETQRNKGNFPGRFSGRQFSNSRSEMNVSTLELGDSALYLCASSLGQGSSTDTQYFGPGTRLTVL.

The rearrangement joins TRBV2 to TRBJ2-7; TRBD1 matches 8 bases. The germline V gene has CDR1 SNHLY and CDR2 FYNNEI. The CDR3 has 14 amino acids. With 6 bases clipped from V and 2 bases from J, the junction kept 6 bases outside the gene matches. CDR3 nucleotides: TGTGCCAGCAGCCAACGGACAGGGACCTACGAGCAGTACTTC. It encodes CASSQRTGTYEQYF.

V and J are TRBV4-2 and TRBJ2-3; TRBD2 agrees at 16 bases. V gave up 4 bases and J gave up 3 bases; unmatched junction bases: 13. This CDR3 region has 20 residues. CDR1 and CDR2 from the germline V gene are LGHNA and YNFKEQ. The CDR3 reads CASSRLGTSGRAGGTDTQYF. Written as DNA, the CDR3 is TGTGCCAGCAGCCGACTCGGGACTAGCGGGAGGGCCGGGGGTACAGATACGCAGTATTTT.

This rearrangement joins TRBV11-2 to TRBJ2-2; D possibly corresponds to TRBD1 (8 bases). Per the germline V gene, CDR1 is SGHAT and CDR2 is FQNNGV. The CDR3 loop spans 15 amino acids. With 5 bases removed from V and 7 bases from J, the gap between germline ends came to 17 bases. The CDR3, as DNA: TGTGCCAGCAGCCGGACAGGGAGGGTGAACGGGGAGCTGTTTTTT. This encodes CASSRTGRVNGELFF.

The chain links TRBV5-8 to TRBJ1-1; D unclear. Germline CDR1 and CDR2: SGHTS and YDEGEE. The V and J ends lost 0 bases and 0 bases respectively, with 9 bases between them. The CDR3 is 15 residues long. The DNA of the CDR3 is TGTGCCAGCAGCTTGGCCCCTAACGTGAACACTGAAGCTTTCTTT. This sequence encodes CASSLAPNVNTEAFF.

This clone was seen a single time. This rearrangement joins TRBV7-9 to TRBJ2-1; the D gene is possibly TRBD2 (6 bases). Germline V CDR1 and CDR2: SEHNR, FQNEAQ (reference sequence). The CDR3 loop spans 14 amino acids. V dropped 2 bases and J dropped 5 bases, with 10 bases sitting between them. In DNA form, the CDR3 reads TGTGCCAGCAGCTTAATCGGGAGTAACAATGAGCAGTTCTTC. Its translation is CASSLIGSNNEQFF.

This clone was detected a few times. Additional DNA sequences in this sample encode the identical CDR3. V is TRBV7-2 and J is TRBJ2-2, with TRBD2 identical over 10 bases. The CDR3 runs to 16 residues. In germline, CDR1 is SGHTA, CDR2 FQGNSA. J lost 1 base, V lost 4 bases, and 3 bases had no gene match. DNA for the CDR3: TGTGCCAGCAGCTCCGGGACTAGCGTGAACACCGGGGAGCTGTTTTTT. It translates to CASSSGTSVNTGELFF.

The rearrangement uses TRBV5-1 and TRBJ2-3; TRBD2 matches at 8 bases. The V and J ends lost 2 bases and 4 bases, in that order; junction bases with no gene match: 3. The germline V gene encodes CDR1 SGHRS and CDR2 YFSETQ. This CDR3 is 14 amino acids long. CDR3 coding DNA: TGCGCCAGCAGCTTCCAGCGGGAGTCAGATACGCAGTATTTT. Amino acid sequence: CASSFQRESDTQYF.

V and J are TRBV6-6 and TRBJ2-2; 8 bases line up with TRBD1. The ends lost 5 bases at V and 1 base at J; junction bases unmatched: 6. Germline CDR1 MNHNY, CDR2 SVGAGI (reference sequence). The CDR3 length is 16 residues. CDR3 sequence: CASSLGQGLNTGELFF. The DNA for the CDR3 is TGTGCCAGCAGTCTCGGACAGGGCTTGAACACCGGGGAGCTGTTTTTT.

V usage is TRBV21-1 and J usage is TRBJ1-3. TRBV21-1 is designated a pseudogene. The CDR3 is 14 residues long. CDR3 protein: CASSKGGSGNTIYF. In DNA form, the CDR3 reads TGTGCCAGCAGCAAGGGGGGTTCTGGAAACACCATATATTTT.

The gene calls are TRBV27 and TRBJ1-6; D gene unclear. CDR3 length: 14 residues. Trimming shortened V by 1 base and J by 10 bases, and 11 bases separated the two germline ends. Germline values: CDR1 MNHEY, CDR2 SMNVEV (reference sequence). CDR3 residues: CASSLLAENSPLHF. CDR3 sequence (DNA): TGTGCCAGCAGTTTATTGGCAGAAAACTCACCCCTCCACTTT.

The DNA for the CDR3 is TGTGCCAGCAGACCTCAACTAGCGGGAGCTTACAATGAGCAGTTCTTC. Protein sequence: CASRPQLAGAYNEQFF. The chain joins TRBV7-8 to TRBJ2-1, with 11 bases aligning to TRBD2. Germline assignment: CDR1 SGHVS and CDR2 FQNEAQ. There are 16 residues in the CDR3. V was pared by 6 bases and J by 4 bases, with 8 bases of the junction left unmatched. The entire variable domain, with the rest obtained from reference TRBV7-8 and TRBJ2-1, is as follows: GAGVSQSPRYKVAKRGQDVALRCDPISGHVSLFWYQQALGQGPEFLTYFQNEAQLDKSGLPSDRFFAERPEGSVSTLKIQRTQQEDSAVYLCASRPQLAGAYNEQFFGPGTRLTVL.